The 19 T cell receptor beta chains below were found in one sample sequenced in a study of spatial heterogeneity in lung cancer. The sample's time point: sample taken at primary tumor resection. Whole RNA obtained from tumor, nontumor lung or frozen PBMC underwent sequencing without sorting. TCRdb called the 5' RACE reads again in MiXCR, with one record for every CDR3 protein. Among about 86,000 distinct CDR3 sequences, roughly 12% were seen once, and the ten largest hold around 4.3%. The sample here was PBMCs, taken at surgery. The receptors here all came from a male donor with early-stage non-small cell lung cancer.

This clonotype was counted a few times. V and J are TRBV18 and TRBJ2-2; D perhaps matches TRBD2 (5 bases). The V end was cut by 1 base, the J end by 3 bases, with 9 bases between. Looked up from germline, CDR1 is KGHSH and CDR2 is LQKENI. This CDR3 spans 15 amino acids. CDR3 in DNA: TGTGCCAGCTCACCACGAGAGGGATACACCGGGGAGCTGTTTTTT. Amino acid sequence: CASSPREGYTGELFF.

This clonotype came up a few times. The chain couples TRBV11-1 to TRBJ2-3; 7 bases map to TRBD1. The CDR3 spans 17 residues. From germline, CDR1 is SGHAT and CDR2 FQDESV (reference sequence). V lost 5 bases, J lost 1 base, and 12 bases stayed unmatched. CDR3 in amino acids: CASSQGFRDSRTDTQYF. As DNA, the CDR3 is TGTGCCAGCAGCCAAGGGTTTAGGGACAGCCGCACAGATACGCAGTATTTT.

This clonotype was counted a few times. The chain is built from TRBV7-3 and TRBJ2-1, with TRBD1 as a possible D gene (6 bases). There are 16 residues in the CDR3. Per germline, CDR1 SGHTA and CDR2 FQGTGA. V was pared by 4 bases and J by 4 bases, with 17 bases between. The CDR3 is CASSSDRPSRYNEQFF. CDR3 DNA sequence: TGTGCCAGCAGCTCTGACAGGCCCTCTAGGTACAATGAGCAGTTCTTC.

The chain couples TRBV20-1 to TRBJ2-3, with 8 bases identical to TRBD1. CDR3 size: 13 residues. CDR1 DFQATT and CDR2 SNEGSKA come from the germline V gene (reference sequence). V lost 6 bases, J lost 4 bases, and 6 bases stayed unmatched. The CDR3 nucleotides are TGCAGTGCCCTGACAGGGGCCGCAGATACGCAGTATTTT. Translating gives CSALTGAADTQYF.

The gene calls are TRBV7-9 and TRBJ2-2; 13 nucleotides agree with TRBD2. Germline V gene lookup returns CDR1 SEHNR and CDR2 FQNEAQ (reference sequence). The CDR3 runs to 18 residues. The V segment lost 7 bases and the J segment 5 bases; nucleotides outside the gene matches: 13. CDR3 sequence: CASTVTSGRALGTGELFF. The CDR3 DNA is TGTGCCAGCACCGTTACTAGCGGGAGGGCCCTCGGTACCGGGGAGCTGTTTTTT.

Many counts were recorded for this clonotype. The chain joins TRBV5-1 to TRBJ1-2; D call uncertain. Trimming removed 0 bases at V and 5 bases at J, with 8 bases between. Germline V gene sequence: CDR1 SGHRS, CDR2 YFSETQ. The CDR3 runs to 13 residues. CDR3 protein: CASSLDSRYGYTF. Here the CDR3 DNA reads TGCGCCAGCAGCTTGGATTCGCGGTATGGCTACACCTTC.

This clonotype showed up many times. V is TRBV6-1 and J is TRBJ2-1, with 9 bases lining up with TRBD2. The CDR3 has 16 residues. The germline gives CDR1 MNHNS, CDR2 SASEGT. Trimming cost V 6 bases and J 7 bases; bases outside gene matches: 13. Here the CDR3 DNA reads TGTGCCAGCAGGATCAAGAGGACTAGCGATAGGAATGAGCAGTTCTTC. Protein product: CASRIKRTSDRNEQFF.

This clonotype turned up a few times. V is TRBV10-3 and J is TRBJ2-7; TRBD2 agrees at 14 bases. From germline, CDR1 is ENHRY and CDR2 SYGVKD. V lost 10 bases, J lost 3 bases, and 11 bases stayed unmatched. The CDR3 is 16 amino acids. CDR3 sequence reads: CATSGTSGRGGYEQYF. CDR3 DNA: TGTGCCACCTCCGGGACTAGCGGGAGAGGGGGCTACGAGCAGTACTTC.

V usage is TRBV2 and J usage is TRBJ2-3; D call uncertain. This CDR3 contains 14 residues. The germline V gene has CDR1 SNHLY and CDR2 FYNNEI. The V and J ends lost 1 base and 6 bases respectively, with 11 bases between them. CDR3 coding DNA: TGTGCCAGCAGTGAAGGCGCTCGTCGGGATACGCAGTATTTT. Protein product: CASSEGARRDTQYF.

CDR3 loop: CASSITAANYGYTF. The CDR3 DNA reads TGTGCCAGTAGTATCACGGCCGCTAACTATGGCTACACCTTC. V and J are TRBV19 and TRBJ1-2; D gene unclear. Trimming took 3 bases from V and 0 from J, leaving 8 bases between them. The CDR3 is 14 amino acids. CDR1 is LNHDA, CDR2 SQIVND, per germline (reference sequence).

The rearrangement links TRBV19 to TRBJ2-7; the match to TRBD1 covers 7 bases. Germline lookup yields CDR1 LNHDA and CDR2 SQIVND (reference sequence). The CDR3 runs 14 residues. The junction had 6 bases not matched to a gene; V was cut back by 5 bases and J by 2 bases. The CDR3 DNA is TGTGCCAGTAGTCCGGGACAGACGACCTACGAGCAGTACTTC. Translated: CASSPGQTTYEQYF.

This clonotype has only a few counts. This chain links TRBV12-3 or TRBV12-4 with TRBJ2-7; D is possibly TRBD1 (6 bases). Trimming took 3 bases from V and 7 from J, leaving 16 bases between them. The CDR3 has 14 residues. This CDR3 is CASSLGAQIGEQYF. The CDR3 nucleotides are TGTGCCAGCAGTTTGGGGGCGCAGATTGGGGAGCAGTACTTC.

The chain joins TRBV20-1 to TRBJ2-2; D is ambiguous. The CDR3 runs 11 residues. The V gene's germline CDR1 is DFQATT and CDR2 SNEGSKA (reference sequence). Trimming cost V 6 bases and J 5 bases, with 7 bases left between them. DNA of the CDR3: TGCAGTGCCCCGTGGACCGGGGAGCTGTTTTTT. Residues: CSAPWTGELFF.

The chain recombines TRBV7-8 with TRBJ1-6, with TRBD1 matching 7 bases. CDR3 length: 15 residues. CDR1 is SGHVS and CDR2 is FQNEAQ in the germline V gene. V shed 1 base and J 6 bases; nucleotides not matched to a gene: 3. The CDR3 protein is CASSLEGQRNSPLHF. DNA for the CDR3: TGTGCCAGCAGCTTAGAGGGACAGCGTAATTCACCCCTCCACTTT.

This clonotype was observed a few times. This chain connects TRBV30 to TRBJ2-1, with 9 bases identical to TRBD2. J lost 5 bases, V lost 0 bases, and 8 bases had no gene match. There are 16 residues in the CDR3. The germline CDR1 and CDR2 sequences are GTSNPN and SVGIG (reference sequence). The CDR3 protein is CAWSVPSPSGDNEQFF. The CDR3 DNA sequence: TGTGCCTGGAGTGTACCTAGCCCTAGCGGGGACAATGAGCAGTTCTTC.

This clonotype has a count of ten or more. This chain uses TRBV9 with TRBJ2-3, with 9 bases aligning to TRBD1. The germline CDR1 and CDR2 sequences are SGDLS and YYNGEE. V was pared by 0 bases and J by 4 bases, with 3 bases of the junction left unmatched. This CDR3 spans 15 amino acids. CDR3 region: CASSVEGTGSDTQYF. CDR3 sequence (DNA): TGTGCCAGCAGCGTAGAGGGGACAGGGTCAGATACGCAGTATTTT.

This clonotype was found a few times. The chain carries TRBV2 and TRBJ2-7, with D unresolved. Germline CDR1 is SNHLY and CDR2 is FYNNEI. The V and J ends lost 7 bases and 0 bases respectively, with 13 bases between them. CDR3 size: 14 residues. The CDR3 region has the DNA TGTGCCAGCACCCTAACCCCGAGCTCCTACGAGCAGTACTTC. This encodes CASTLTPSSYEQYF. Drawing the rest from reference TRBV2 and TRBJ2-7, the complete variable domain is EPEVTQTPSHQVTQMGQEVILRCVPISNHLYFYWYRQILGQKVEFLVSFYNNEISEKSEIFDDQFSVERPDGSNFTLKIRSTKLEDSAMYFCASTLTPSSYEQYFGPGTRLTVT.

In this sample, this clonotype turned up a few times. This rearrangement joins TRBV29-1 to TRBJ2-1; 8 bases are shared with TRBD1. The CDR3 consists of 14 residues. CDR1 and CDR2 from the germline V gene are SQVTM and ANQGSEA. The V gene end was trimmed by 1 base and the J gene end by 7 bases; junction bases not matched to a gene: 6. The CDR3 loop is CSVEGNRGWNEQFF. The DNA for the CDR3 is TGCAGCGTTGAAGGTAACAGGGGGTGGAATGAGCAGTTCTTC.

Many counts were recorded for this clonotype. The CDR3 DNA reads TGCAGTGCCCGGGACAGGGGCGCCTACACTGAAGCTTTCTTT. Protein sequence: CSARDRGAYTEAFF. This chain links TRBV20-1 with TRBJ1-1; 10 bases are a match to TRBD1. The CDR3 is 14 amino acids. In germline, CDR1 is DFQATT, CDR2 SNEGSKA (reference sequence). J was trimmed by 3 bases and V by 6 bases; bases with no gene match: 7.